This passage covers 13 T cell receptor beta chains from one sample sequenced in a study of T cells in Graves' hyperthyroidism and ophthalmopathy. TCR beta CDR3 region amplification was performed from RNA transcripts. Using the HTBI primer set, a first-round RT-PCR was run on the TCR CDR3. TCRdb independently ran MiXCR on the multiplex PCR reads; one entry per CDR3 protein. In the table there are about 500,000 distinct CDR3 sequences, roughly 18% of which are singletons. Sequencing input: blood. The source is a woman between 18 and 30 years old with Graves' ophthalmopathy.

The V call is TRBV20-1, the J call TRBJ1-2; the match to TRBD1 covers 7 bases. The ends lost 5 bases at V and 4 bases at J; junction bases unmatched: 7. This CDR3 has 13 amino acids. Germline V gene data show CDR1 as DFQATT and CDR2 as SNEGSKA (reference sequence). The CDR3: CSAGPGQLYGYTF. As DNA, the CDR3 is TGCAGTGCTGGACCGGGACAGCTCTATGGCTACACCTTC.

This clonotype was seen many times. In DNA, the CDR3 is TGCGCCAGCAGAATACGGGAGGGCTCCTACGAGCAGTACTTC. The encoded protein is CASRIREGSYEQYF. V is TRBV5-1 and J is TRBJ2-7; 8 nucleotides align to TRBD2. The ends lost 5 bases at V and 0 bases at J; junction bases unmatched: 4. The CDR3 has 14 amino acids. Looked up from germline, CDR1 is SGHRS and CDR2 is YFSETQ.

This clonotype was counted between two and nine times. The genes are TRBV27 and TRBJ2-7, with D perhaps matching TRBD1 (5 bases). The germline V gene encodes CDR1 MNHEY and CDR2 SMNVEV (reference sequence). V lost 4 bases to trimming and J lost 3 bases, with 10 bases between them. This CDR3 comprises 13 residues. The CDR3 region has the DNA TGTGCCAGCAGTTCCTTGCAGGGCTACGAGCAGTACTTC. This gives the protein CASSSLQGYEQYF.

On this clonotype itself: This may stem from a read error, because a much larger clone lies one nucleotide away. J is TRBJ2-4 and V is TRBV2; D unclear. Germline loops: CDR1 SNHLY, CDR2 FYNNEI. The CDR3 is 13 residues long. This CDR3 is CVSSGRPLNIQYF. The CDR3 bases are TGTGTCAGCAGTGGCAGGCCCCTAAACATTCAGTACTTC.

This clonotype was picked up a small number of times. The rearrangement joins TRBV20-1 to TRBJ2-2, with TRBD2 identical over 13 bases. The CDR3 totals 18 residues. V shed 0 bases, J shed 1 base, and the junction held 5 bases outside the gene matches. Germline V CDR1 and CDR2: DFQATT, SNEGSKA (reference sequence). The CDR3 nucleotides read TGCAGTGCTAGAGAACGACTAGCGGGGGGCCTGAACACCGGGGAGCTGTTTTTT. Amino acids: CSARERLAGGLNTGELFF.

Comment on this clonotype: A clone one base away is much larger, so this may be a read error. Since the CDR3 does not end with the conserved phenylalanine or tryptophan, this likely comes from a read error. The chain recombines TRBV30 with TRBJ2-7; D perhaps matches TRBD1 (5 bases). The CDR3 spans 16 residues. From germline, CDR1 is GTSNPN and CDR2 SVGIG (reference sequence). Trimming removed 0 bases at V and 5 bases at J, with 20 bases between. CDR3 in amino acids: CAWSVPNVAGLHEQYS. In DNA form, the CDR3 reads TGTGCCTGGAGTGTACCGAACGTGGCAGGGTTGCACGAGCAGTACTCC.

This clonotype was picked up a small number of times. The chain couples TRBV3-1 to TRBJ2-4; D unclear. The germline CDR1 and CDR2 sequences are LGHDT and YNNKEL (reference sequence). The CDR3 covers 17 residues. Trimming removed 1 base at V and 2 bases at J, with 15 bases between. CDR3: CASSQVVTATTKNIQYF. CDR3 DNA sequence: TGTGCCAGCAGCCAAGTTGTAACGGCGACAACCAAAAACATTCAGTACTTC.

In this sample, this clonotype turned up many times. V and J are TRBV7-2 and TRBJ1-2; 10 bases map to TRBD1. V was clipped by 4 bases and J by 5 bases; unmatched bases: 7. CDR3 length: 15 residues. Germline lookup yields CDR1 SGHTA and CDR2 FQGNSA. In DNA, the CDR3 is TGTGCCAGCAGCTCAGACAGGGGGCTTATTTATGGCTACACCTTC. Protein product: CASSSDRGLIYGYTF.

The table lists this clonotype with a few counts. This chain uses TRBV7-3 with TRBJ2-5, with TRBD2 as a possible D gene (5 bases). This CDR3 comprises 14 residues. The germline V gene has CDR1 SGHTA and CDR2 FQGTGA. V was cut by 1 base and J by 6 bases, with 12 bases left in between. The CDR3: CASSLNLAAKTQYF. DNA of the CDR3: TGTGCCAGCAGCTTAAATCTAGCAGCGAAGACCCAGTACTTC.

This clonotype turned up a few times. The CDR3 nucleotides read TGTGCCAGCTCTGTGAGCGGGTACACAGATACGCAGTATTTT. Its protein is CASSVSGYTDTQYF. V is TRBV19 and J is TRBJ2-3; D might be TRBD2 (6 bases). The CDR3 consists of 14 residues. CDR1 and CDR2 from the germline V gene are LNHDA and SQIVND (reference sequence). Trimming pared 9 bases from V and 2 bases from J, leaving 15 bases between. Looking up the rest from reference TRBV19 and TRBJ2-3 gives the full variable domain: DGGITQSPKYLFRKEGQNVTLSCEQNLNHDAMYWYRQDPGQGLRLIYYSQIVNDFQKGDIAEGYSVSREKKESFPLTVTSAQKNPTAFYLCASSVSGYTDTQYFGPGTRLTVL.

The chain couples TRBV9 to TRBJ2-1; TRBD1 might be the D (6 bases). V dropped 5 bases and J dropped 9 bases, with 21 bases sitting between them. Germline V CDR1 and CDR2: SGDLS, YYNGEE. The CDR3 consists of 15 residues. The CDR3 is CASSDLVSGVGEQFF. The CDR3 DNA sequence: TGTGCCAGCAGTGACCTCGTGTCAGGGGTTGGTGAGCAGTTCTTC.

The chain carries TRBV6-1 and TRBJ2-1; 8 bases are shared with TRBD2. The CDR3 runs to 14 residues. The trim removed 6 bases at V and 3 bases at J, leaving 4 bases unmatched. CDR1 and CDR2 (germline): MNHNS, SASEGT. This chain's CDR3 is CASSMRGDYNEQFF. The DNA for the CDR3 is TGTGCCAGCAGCATGCGGGGGGACTACAATGAGCAGTTCTTC.

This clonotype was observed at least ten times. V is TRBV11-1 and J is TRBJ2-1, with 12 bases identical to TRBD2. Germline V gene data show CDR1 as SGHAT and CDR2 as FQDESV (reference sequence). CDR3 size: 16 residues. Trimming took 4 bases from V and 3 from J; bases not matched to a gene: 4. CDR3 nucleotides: TGTGCCAGCAGCTCCAGACTAGCGGGAGACTACAATGAGCAGTTCTTC. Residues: CASSSRLAGDYNEQFF. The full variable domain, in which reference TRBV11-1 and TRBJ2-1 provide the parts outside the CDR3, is EAEVAQSPRYKITEKSQAVAFWCDPISGHATLYWYRQILGQGPELLVQFQDESVVDDSQLPKDRFSAERLKGVDSTLKIQPAELGDSAMYLCASSSRLAGDYNEQFFGPGTRLTVL.